The next 27 T cell receptor beta chains were all read from a single sample in a study of blood T cell repertoires in COVID-19. Assay: immunoSEQ multiplex PCR; the TCRdb copy retains only in-frame clones and omits some. Among more than 200,000 clones listed, 70% to 90% were seen once. Specimen: peripheral blood. The receptors originated from a woman in her 40s who had recovered from COVID-19.

This chain's CDR3 is CASSLYPGGLYNEQFF. CDR3 sequence (DNA): TGTGCCAGCAGCTTATATCCCGGCGGACTTTACAATGAGCAGTTCTTC. V usage is TRBV7-2 and J usage is TRBJ2-1; D perhaps matches TRBD2 (5 bases). The CDR3 length is 16 residues. The V and J ends lost 2 bases and 4 bases respectively, with 15 bases between them. Looked up from germline, CDR1 is SGHTA and CDR2 is FQGNSA.

This clone came up once. This chain uses TRBV30 with TRBJ2-1; 8 nucleotides agree with TRBD2. V was pared by 3 bases and J by 5 bases, with 15 bases of the junction left unmatched. This CDR3 comprises 17 residues. Per the germline V gene, CDR1 is GTSNPN and CDR2 is SVGIG (reference sequence). The CDR3 reads CAWSEKGSGRTDNEQFF. The CDR3 bases are TGTGCCTGGAGCGAGAAAGGGAGCGGGAGAACCGACAATGAGCAGTTCTTC.

This clone was seen once. The chain joins TRBV9 to TRBJ1-2, with D unclear. The CDR3 sequence is 12 residues long. Germline V gene data show CDR1 as SGDLS and CDR2 as YYNGEE. V gave up 3 bases and J gave up 7 bases, with 10 bases separating them. The DNA of the CDR3 is TGTGCCAGCAGCGGCCCCCCAGTTGGCTACACCTTC. Its protein product is CASSGPPVGYTF.

The gene calls are TRBV5-5 and TRBJ1-2, with 12 bases identical to TRBD1. The germline CDR1 and CDR2 sequences are SGHKS and YYEKEE (reference sequence). The J segment lost 8 bases and the V segment lost 4 bases, leaving 18 bases of the junction unmatched. There are 18 residues in the CDR3. DNA of the CDR3: TGTGCCAGCAGCCTAATCCTGGGGACAGGGGGCAGGGGTCTAGGCTACACCTTC. It translates to CASSLILGTGGRGLGYTF. Combining the CDR3 with reference TRBV5-5 and TRBJ1-2 gives the whole variable domain DAGVTQSPTHLIKTRGQQVTLRCSPISGHKSVSWYQQVLGQGPQFIFQYYEKEERGRGNFPDRFSARQFPNYSSELNVNALLLGDSALYLCASSLILGTGGRGLGYTFGSGTRLTVV.

The rearrangement uses TRBV13 and TRBJ2-1; 9 positions match TRBD2. This CDR3 contains 14 residues. Germline values: CDR1 PRHDT, CDR2 FYEKMQ (reference sequence). The junction had 16 bases not matched to a gene; V was cut back by 8 bases and J by 14 bases. As DNA, the CDR3 is TGTGCCAGCCGGTCGACTAGCGGAAGACAAGGGAAGTTCTTC. Its protein is CASRSTSGRQGKFF.

The V gene is TRBV15, the J gene TRBJ2-7; D may be TRBD2 (6 bases). CDR1 and CDR2 from the germline V gene are LNHNV and YYDKDF (reference sequence). This CDR3 spans 16 amino acids. Trimming cost V 2 bases and J 4 bases, with 18 bases left between them. For the CDR3, the DNA is TGTGCCACCAGCAGAATGGAGGGTGTGGGTCCTTACGAGCAGTACTTC. Translating it yields CATSRMEGVGPYEQYF.

CDR3 DNA: TGTGCCAGCAGGCTCGGACAGGTTAATGAAAAACTGTTTTTT. Its protein is CASRLGQVNEKLFF. The chain joins TRBV5-6 to TRBJ1-4; 7 bases align to TRBD1. The V gene end was trimmed by 5 bases and the J gene end by 4 bases; junction bases not matched to a gene: 5. This CDR3 has 14 amino acids. The V gene's germline CDR1 is SGHDT and CDR2 YYEEEE. Filled out from reference TRBV5-6 and TRBJ1-4, the complete variable domain reads DAGVTQSPTHLIKTRGQQVTLRCSPKSGHDTVSWYQQALGQGPQFIFQYYEEEERQRGNFPDRFSGHQFPNYSSELNVNALLLGDSALYLCASRLGQVNEKLFFGSGTQLSVL.

V and J are TRBV28 and TRBJ1-4, with TRBD1 identical over 11 bases. The junction had 5 bases not matched to a gene; V was cut back by 3 bases and J by 8 bases. Per the germline V gene, CDR1 is MDHEN and CDR2 is SYDVKM. The CDR3 covers 15 residues. The CDR3 sequence is CASSLDRGRREKLFF. DNA of the CDR3: TGTGCCAGCAGTTTGGACAGGGGGCGCCGAGAAAAACTGTTTTTT.

The V gene is TRBV28, the J gene TRBJ2-5; D call uncertain. The V gene lost 3 bases and the J gene lost 2 bases, with 7 bases spanning the gap. The CDR3 spans 13 residues. In germline, CDR1 is MDHEN, CDR2 SYDVKM. CDR3 loop: CASSLQNQETQYF. CDR3 nucleotides: TGTGCCAGCAGTTTGCAGAATCAAGAGACCCAGTACTTC. The full variable domain, its missing parts supplied by reference TRBV28 and TRBJ2-5, is DVKVTQSSRYLVKRTGEKVFLECVQDMDHENMFWYRQDPGLGLRLIYFSYDVKMKEKGDIPEGYSVSREKKERFSLILESASTNQTSMYLCASSLQNQETQYFGPGTRLLVL.

The chain carries TRBV27 and TRBJ2-5; 14 bases line up with TRBD2. Trimming removed 4 bases from V and 3 bases from J; junction bases left unmatched: 19. Germline-derived CDR1 and CDR2 are MNHEY and SMNVEV (reference sequence). The CDR3 runs 21 residues. The CDR3 sequence is CASSSYSGTSGSTSLEETQYF. The CDR3 coding sequence is TGTGCCAGCAGTTCTTACTCCGGGACTAGCGGGAGTACGAGTTTAGAAGAGACCCAGTACTTC.

The rearrangement links TRBV7-9 to TRBJ2-3, with 9 bases identical to TRBD2. V lost 5 bases and J lost 4; bases outside the gene matches: 4. Germline lookup yields CDR1 SEHNR and CDR2 FQNEAQ (reference sequence). The CDR3 has 14 residues. In DNA, the CDR3 is TGTGCCAGCAGCCCTAGCGGGGCCCCAGATACGCAGTATTTT. It specifies CASSPSGAPDTQYF.

This rearrangement joins TRBV2 to TRBJ2-1, with a tentative D call TRBD2 (5 bases). CDR1 and CDR2 from the germline V gene are SNHLY and FYNNEI. CDR3 size: 15 residues. V lost 9 bases and J lost 2, with 17 bases in between. The CDR3 protein is CARTAASRPYNEQFF. The CDR3 nucleotides are TGTGCCAGGACCGCGGCTAGCCGACCCTACAATGAGCAGTTCTTC. Complete variable domain (other parts from reference TRBV2 and TRBJ2-1): EPEVTQTPSHQVTQMGQEVILRCVPISNHLYFYWYRQILGQKVEFLVSFYNNEISEKSEIFDDQFSVERPDGSNFTLKIRSTKLEDSAMYFCARTAASRPYNEQFFGPGTRLTVL.

V gene TRBV10-3 combines with J gene TRBJ2-3; 9 bases are a match to TRBD1. This CDR3 region has 15 residues. Unmatched junction bases numbered 2, after V lost 2 bases and J lost 2 bases. Germline-derived CDR1 and CDR2 are ENHRY and SYGVKD. DNA of the CDR3: TGTGCCATCAGTGAGGGACAGGGGATCACAGATACGCAGTATTTT. The encoded protein is CAISEGQGITDTQYF.

The rearrangement links TRBV6-2 or TRBV6-3 to TRBJ2-7; TRBD2 matches at 7 bases. The J segment lost 4 bases and the V segment lost 4 bases, leaving 22 bases of the junction unmatched. The CDR3 spans 19 residues. Germline V gene data show CDR1 as MNHEY and CDR2 as SVGEGT. CDR3 sequence: CASSFDYSSSGRVYYEQYF. In DNA form, the CDR3 reads TGTGCCAGCAGTTTTGATTACTCCTCTAGCGGTAGAGTCTATTACGAGCAGTACTTC.

The chain combines TRBV4-3 with TRBJ2-7; D is unclear. V dropped 4 bases and J dropped 5 bases, with 9 bases sitting between them. Germline CDR1 LGHNA, CDR2 YSLEER. This CDR3 spans 12 amino acids. The CDR3 DNA reads as TGCGCCAGCAGCCCAAGAAACAACGAGCAGTACTTC. It codes for CASSPRNNEQYF.

The chain joins TRBV24-1 to TRBJ2-3; 10 nucleotides agree with TRBD2. Germline assignment: CDR1 KGHDR and CDR2 SFDVKD. Trimming at V came to 5 bases and at J to 2 bases, leaving 6 bases not matched to a gene. CDR3 length: 16 amino acids. This CDR3 is CATSGRTSGDTDTQYF. CDR3 in DNA: TGTGCCACCAGTGGAAGGACTAGCGGAGACACAGATACGCAGTATTTT.

This chain connects TRBV19 to TRBJ2-5; D possibly corresponds to TRBD1 (6 bases). The CDR3 contains 12 residues. V was pared by 5 bases and J by 5 bases, with 9 bases between. CDR1 LNHDA and CDR2 SQIVND come from the germline V gene (reference sequence). The CDR3 DNA sequence: TGTGCCAGTAGTCTTAGGGGGGAGACCCAGTACTTC. It translates to CASSLRGETQYF.

The chain couples TRBV6-1 to TRBJ2-4; TRBD1 aligns across 9 bases. The CDR3 spans 16 residues. The V gene's germline CDR1 is MNHNS and CDR2 SASEGT. Trimming removed 3 bases from V and 3 bases from J; junction bases left unmatched: 6. The DNA for the CDR3 is TGTGCCAGCAGTGAGATGACAGGGGGAATCAAAAACATTCAGTACTTC. Encoded protein: CASSEMTGGIKNIQYF.

The J gene is TRBJ2-5, the V gene TRBV9; 9 bases align to TRBD1. Looked up from germline, CDR1 is SGDLS and CDR2 is YYNGEE. J gave up 1 base and V 3 bases, and 4 bases lay outside the gene matches. The CDR3 has 15 residues. The CDR3 loop is CASSARQGGQETQYF. CDR3 sequence (DNA): TGTGCCAGCAGCGCCCGACAGGGGGGCCAAGAGACCCAGTACTTC.

This chain links TRBV30 with TRBJ2-6; 12 bases map to TRBD1. Germline V gene data show CDR1 as GTSNPN and CDR2 as SVGIG (reference sequence). The CDR3 runs 19 residues. V lost 2 bases to trimming and J lost 1 base; unmatched junction nucleotides: 9. The CDR3 loop is CAWSPTRDRGQSGANVLTF. CDR3 DNA: TGTGCCTGGAGTCCCACAAGGGACAGGGGGCAATCTGGGGCCAACGTCCTGACTTTC.

V gene TRBV5-1 combines with J gene TRBJ2-3; 8 positions match TRBD2. This CDR3 contains 14 residues. Germline CDR1 is SGHRS and CDR2 is YFSETQ. The ends lost 2 bases at V and 4 bases at J; junction bases unmatched: 3. Here the CDR3 reads CASSFAGGSDTQYF. The DNA for the CDR3 is TGCGCCAGCAGCTTCGCGGGGGGATCAGATACGCAGTATTTT. The complete variable domain, with remaining parts taken from reference TRBV5-1 and TRBJ2-3, reads KAGVTQTPRYLIKTRGQQVTLSCSPISGHRSVSWYQQTPGQGLQFLFEYFSETQRNKGNFPGRFSGRQFSNSRSEMNVSTLELGDSALYLCASSFAGGSDTQYFGPGTRLTVL.

This clone was counted once. The V gene is TRBV19, the J gene TRBJ2-5, with D possibly matching TRBD2 (6 bases). The V gene's germline CDR1 is LNHDA and CDR2 SQIVND (reference sequence). V lost 3 bases and J lost 5, with 19 bases in between. CDR3 size: 16 residues. The CDR3 loop is CASSIIPGRLSETQYF. Written as DNA, the CDR3 is TGTGCCAGTAGTATTATTCCGGGGAGGCTTTCCGAGACCCAGTACTTC. The full variable domain, completed using reference TRBV19 and TRBJ2-5, is DGGITQSPKYLFRKEGQNVTLSCEQNLNHDAMYWYRQDPGQGLRLIYYSQIVNDFQKGDIAEGYSVSREKKESFPLTVTSAQKNPTAFYLCASSIIPGRLSETQYFGPGTRLLVL.

The chain has TRBV4-3 and TRBJ2-2; D perhaps matches TRBD1 (6 bases). Trimming removed 0 bases at V and 3 bases at J, with 8 bases between. The CDR3 is 15 amino acids. CDR1 and CDR2 (germline): LGHNA, YSLEER. This CDR3 is CASSQEWTDTGELFF. The CDR3 region has the DNA TGCGCCAGCAGCCAAGAGTGGACAGACACCGGGGAGCTGTTTTTT.

The rearrangement links TRBV7-9 to TRBJ2-7; D perhaps matches TRBD1 (6 bases). Trimming left V 2 bases short and J 2 bases short, with 13 bases between. The CDR3 length is 15 residues. The V gene's germline CDR1 is SEHNR and CDR2 FQNEAQ (reference sequence). The CDR3 DNA reads TGTGCCAGCAGCTTAACGACAGGTCTACCCTACGAGCAGTACTTC. Residues: CASSLTTGLPYEQYF.

V is TRBV3-1 (or the pseudogene TRBV3-2) and J is TRBJ2-7, with 7 bases matching TRBD1. The V and J ends lost 1 base and 5 bases, in that order; junction bases with no gene match: 8. This CDR3 is built from 15 residues. Germline CDR1 and CDR2: LGHDT and YNNKEL (reference sequence). The CDR3 nucleotides are TGTGCCAGCAGCCAAGGACAGGGCTATAGCCACGAGCAGTACTTC. Amino acids: CASSQGQGYSHEQYF.

The chain links TRBV7-2 to TRBJ2-5, with D unresolved. The CDR3 loop spans 12 amino acids. Germline values: CDR1 SGHTA, CDR2 FQGNSA. The ends were cut back, 0 bases at V and 5 bases at J, with 4 bases in the middle. The CDR3 loop reads CASSLAGETQYF. The CDR3 DNA is TGTGCCAGCAGCTTAGCCGGGGAGACCCAGTACTTC.

CDR3 sequence reads: CASTTDFPNYGYTF. DNA of the CDR3: TGTGCCAGTACGACAGATTTTCCTAACTATGGCTACACCTTC. The rearrangement uses TRBV19 and TRBJ1-2, with D maybe TRBD1 (5 bases). Germline-derived CDR1 and CDR2 are LNHDA and SQIVND (reference sequence). V shed 7 bases and J shed 0 bases, with 12 bases lying between them. The CDR3 runs 14 residues.